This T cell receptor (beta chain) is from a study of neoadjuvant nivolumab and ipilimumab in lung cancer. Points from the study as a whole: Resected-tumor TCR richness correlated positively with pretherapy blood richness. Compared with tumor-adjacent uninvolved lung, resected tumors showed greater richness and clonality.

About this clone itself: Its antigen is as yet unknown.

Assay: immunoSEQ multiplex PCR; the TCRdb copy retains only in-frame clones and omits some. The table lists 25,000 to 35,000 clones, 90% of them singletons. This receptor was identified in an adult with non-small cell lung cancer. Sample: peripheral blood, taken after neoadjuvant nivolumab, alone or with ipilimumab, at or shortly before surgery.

The CDR3 loop reads CSVWTSGVTQYF. CDR3 DNA: TGCAGCGTTTGGACTAGCGGTGTTACGCAGTATTTT. V is TRBV29-1 and J is TRBJ2-3; TRBD2 matches at 10 bases. Germline loops: CDR1 SQVTM, CDR2 ANQGSEA. The CDR3 has 12 residues. The V gene end was trimmed by 5 bases and the J gene end by 8 bases; junction bases not matched to a gene: 4.